Listed below are T cell receptor beta chains from one sample, sequenced in a study of T cells in Graves' hyperthyroidism and ophthalmopathy. MiXCR was run by TCRdb on the multiplex PCR reads, yielding one entry per CDR3 protein. The sample contains roughly 380,000 distinct CDR3 sequences, 15% to 20% of which appear only once. The sequencing sample was made of blood. These receptors all come from a woman between 18 and 30 years old with Graves' hyperthyroidism. The CDR3 runs from the conserved cysteine through the conserved F or W. A D gene is named only where the DNA matches it firmly. The size entry is marked missing in some rows and otherwise reads once, few, many or a size class.

>.|TRBV11-2|TRBJ2-2|.
TGTGCCAGCAGCTTCTACGGGGGAAGGGGCGGGGAGCTGTTTTTT
CASSFYGGRGGELFF
>.|TRBV12-3/TRBV12-4|TRBJ2-5|.
TGTGCCAGCAGTTTTTCGGCCGACGAGACCCAGTACTTC
CASSFSADETQYF
>TRBD2|TRBV13|TRBJ2-7|few
TGTGCCAGCAGCTACGGGGGGGGACGCGTGAATTCCTACGAGCAGTACTTC
CASSYGGGRVNSYEQYF
>TRBD1|TRBV7-2|TRBJ1-2|.
TGTGCCAGCAGCCCGGGACAGCGAATATATGGCTACACCTTC
CASSPGQRIYGYTF
>.|TRBV6-5|TRBJ1-2|many
TGTGCCAGCAGTTACCGAGGAACTAGGGGCTACACCTTC
CASSYRGTRGYTF
>.|TRBV12-3/TRBV12-4|TRBJ2-1|many
TGTGCCAGCAGCTCTAGGGCTGAGCAGTTCTTC
CASSSRAEQFF
>.|TRBV12-3/TRBV12-4|TRBJ2-7|many
TGTGCCAGCAGTTTATCGAGAGAGCAGTACTTC
CASSLSREQYF
>.|TRBV6-5|TRBJ1-1|many
TGTGCCAGCAGTTACCCTGTGCCCGTTAACACTGAAGCTTTCTTT
CASSYPVPVNTEAFF
>TRBD1|TRBV6-1|TRBJ2-7|many
TGTGCCAGCACCCAGGGGACAGGGAGCTCCTACGAGCAGTACTTC
CASTQGTGSSYEQYF
>.|TRBV20-1|TRBJ1-6|few
TGCAGTGCTAATAGGGGAGCAGAGGGTTCACCCCTCCACTTT
CSANRGAEGSPLHF
>.|TRBV6-5|TRBJ1-3|few
TGTGCCAGCAGTTACGCGTCCAGGGGCTCTGGAAACACCATATATTTT
CASSYASRGSGNTIYF
>TRBD2|TRBV2|TRBJ2-5|many
TGTGCCAGCAGAGCTAGCGGAGAGACCCAGTACTTC
CASRASGETQYF
>.|TRBV7-8|TRBJ1-5|many
TGTGCCAGCAGCTCTGGGATAACAGCAGATTTTAGCAATCAGCCCCAGCATTTT
CASSSGITADFSNQPQHF
>.|TRBV2|TRBJ2-7|many
TGTGCCAGCCTCGGGGAGCAGTACTTC
CASLGEQYF
>.|TRBV2|TRBJ1-2|many
TGTGCCAGCACCTCCTCGGGCGGGAACTATGGCTACACCTTC
CASTSSGGNYGYTF
>TRBD2|TRBV25-1|TRBJ2-7|many
TGTGCCAGCAGACCGCCAGGGACTAGCGGCTCCTACGAGCAGTACTTC
CASRPPGTSGSYEQYF
>.|TRBV6-2/TRBV6-3|TRBJ2-7|.
TGTGCCAGCAGTTATTGGACGGCTACCTACGAGCAGTACTTC
CASSYWTATYEQYF
>TRBD1|TRBV6-1|TRBJ2-2|many
TGTGCCAGCAGAACCACAGGGGGGAACACCGGGGAGCTGTTTTTT
CASRTTGGNTGELFF
>.|TRBV27|TRBJ1-2|once
TGTGCCAGCGCAGGGACGGCCCTCGGCTACACCTTC
CASAGTALGYTF
>.|TRBV4-1|TRBJ1-1|many
TGCGCCAGCAGCCAACCCGACAACACTGAAGCTTTCTTT
CASSQPDNTEAFF
>.|TRBV6-1|TRBJ2-2|many
TGTGCCAGCAGTAGTCTCCTCCCGAACACCGGGGAGCTGTTTTTT
CASSSLLPNTGELFF
>.|TRBV19|TRBJ1-1|many
TGTGCCAGTAGTCGGACGGCGACCTTTGAAGCTTTCTTT
CASSRTATFEAFF
>.|TRBV20-1|TRBJ2-5|many
TGCAGTGCTGGACCAGGACGGCGAGGGACCCAGTACTTC
CSAGPGRRGTQYF